This is a list of T cell receptor beta chains from one sample in a study of T cells in Graves' hyperthyroidism and ophthalmopathy. MiXCR, applied by TCRdb to the multiplex PCR reads, yields one record per CDR3 protein. The sample lists roughly 700,000 distinct CDR3 sequences; around 15% were seen once. The sequenced material came from blood. These receptors came from a man aged 50 or older with Graves' hyperthyroidism. Both conserved end residues are part of each CDR3. D genes are given only for firm matches. Expanded clones are given a class, and other clones once, few, many or no size at all.

cdr3_aa	cdr3_nt	d_call	cdr3_length	clone_size	j_call	v_call
CASSIDFDLPGELFF	TGTGCCAGTAGTATAGATTTCGACTTGCCCGGGGAGCTGTTTTTT	-	15	-	TRBJ2-2	TRBV19
CASSLDLYTQYF	TGCGCCAGCAGCTTGGACCTGTATACGCAGTATTTT	-	12	many	TRBJ2-3	TRBV5-1
CASSQDRRTRSGNTIYF	TGCGCCAGCAGCCAAGATCGAAGGACGCGCTCTGGAAACACCATATATTTT	-	17	-	TRBJ1-3	TRBV4-3
CASSHSWGSGANVLTF	TGTGCCAGCAGTCACAGCTGGGGCTCTGGGGCCAACGTCCTGACTTTC	-	16	many	TRBJ2-6	TRBV12-3/TRBV12-4
CASNPSGKQETQYF	TGTGCCAGCAACCCTAGCGGGAAGCAAGAGACCCAGTACTTC	TRBD2	14	many	TRBJ2-5	TRBV28
CASSSVGTGELFF	TGTGCCAGCAGTTCTGTAGGCACCGGGGAGCTGTTTTTT	-	13	many	TRBJ2-2	TRBV11-2
CASSNRDIERSPLHF	TGTGCCAGCAGCAACCGGGACATCGAACGATCACCCCTCCACTTT	-	15	many	TRBJ1-6	TRBV11-2
CASSLGVSTGELFF	TGTGCCAGCAGTTTAGGAGTATCCACCGGGGAGCTGTTTTTT	-	14	many	TRBJ2-2	TRBV12-3/TRBV12-4
CASQSGLAGSDEQFF	TGTGCCAGTCAAAGTGGGCTAGCGGGAAGCGATGAGCAGTTCTTC	TRBD2	15	many	TRBJ2-1	TRBV19
CASTIGTSGVSYEQYF	TGTGCCAGCACCATAGGGACTAGCGGGGTTTCCTACGAGCAGTACTTC	TRBD2	16	-	TRBJ2-7	TRBV12-3/TRBV12-4
CASSAGQGRGYNEQFF	TGTGCCAGCAGTGCGGGACAGGGGAGAGGCTACAATGAGCAGTTCTTC	TRBD1	16	many	TRBJ2-1	TRBV12-3/TRBV12-4
CASSPPTGGANQPQHF	TGTGCCAGCAGCCCCCCGACAGGGGGAGCCAATCAGCCCCAGCATTTT	TRBD1	16	-	TRBJ1-5	TRBV13
CASSYRGTSDEQFF	TGTGCCAGCAGTTATAGGGGGACTAGTGATGAGCAGTTCTTC	TRBD2	14	many	TRBJ2-1	TRBV27
CASSLSRRGEQYF	TGTGCCAGCAGTTTATCCAGAAGGGGCGAGCAGTACTTC	-	13	many	TRBJ2-7	TRBV28
CASKSPGSSGNTIYF	TGTGCCAGTAAGTCTCCAGGGAGCTCTGGAAACACCATATATTTT	-	15	many	TRBJ1-3	TRBV19
CASSEGWSLTQYF	TGTGCCAGCAGTGAAGGGTGGAGTCTGACGCAGTATTTT	-	13	many	TRBJ2-3	TRBV2
CASSAGTASGTEAFF	TGTGCCAGCAGCGCCGGGACGGCCAGTGGGACTGAAGCTTTCTTT	-	15	many	TRBJ1-1	TRBV6-1
CASSSDLGASYGYTF	TGTGCCAGCAGCTCGGACCTGGGCGCGAGCTATGGCTACACCTTC	-	15	many	TRBJ1-2	TRBV5-5
CSARAQRDIADTQYF	TGCAGTGCTAGAGCCCAGCGGGATATCGCAGATACGCAGTATTTT	TRBD2	15	few	TRBJ2-3	TRBV20-1
CASSLRDRVVQTQYF	TGTGCCAGTAGTCTCCGGGACAGGGTTGTGCAGACCCAGTACTTC	TRBD1	15	many	TRBJ2-5	TRBV19
CSSTTGGNEQYF	TGCAGTTCAACGACAGGGGGGAACGAGCAGTACTTC	TRBD1	12	many	TRBJ2-7	TRBV20-1
CASSEDRSSGANVLTF	TGTGCCAGCAGTGAAGATCGATCCTCTGGGGCCAACGTCCTGACTTTC	-	16	many	TRBJ2-6	TRBV25-1
CANSTGPDTQYF	TGTGCCAACAGCACGGGACCAGATACGCAGTATTTT	-	12	-	TRBJ2-3	TRBV2
CSARDGGGTKNIQYF	TGCAGTGCTAGAGATGGAGGAGGAACCAAAAACATTCAGTACTTC	-	15	few	TRBJ2-4	TRBV20-1
CASMFDPATNGELFF	TGTGCCAGTATGTTTGACCCGGCGACCAACGGGGAGCTGTTTTTT	-	15	few	TRBJ2-2	TRBV19
CASSPGLAGTVQETQYF	TGTGCCAGCAGCCCAGGACTAGCGGGAACCGTACAAGAGACCCAGTACTTC	TRBD2	17	many	TRBJ2-5	TRBV7-6
CASSDESGSDTQYF	TGTGCCAGCAGTGACGAGTCAGGTTCTGATACGCAGTATTTT	-	14	many	TRBJ2-3	TRBV2
CASSLRQGAFEQYF	TGCGCCAGCAGCTTAAGACAGGGGGCCTTCGAGCAGTACTTC	TRBD1	14	few	TRBJ2-7	TRBV5-1
CASSQVGGGQPQHF	TGTGCCAGCAGCCAAGTAGGAGGCGGACAGCCCCAGCATTTT	-	14	many	TRBJ1-5	TRBV3-1
CSARVGRVGEAFF	TGCAGTGCTAGAGTTGGGAGGGTGGGAGAGGCTTTCTTT	-	13	many	TRBJ1-1	TRBV20-1
CASRDPGQGTDGYTF	TGTGCCAGCAGGGACCCGGGACAGGGTACCGATGGCTACACCTTC	TRBD1	15	few	TRBJ1-2	TRBV28
CASSHSGGGDTQYF	TGTGCCAGCAGTCATAGCGGGGGAGGAGATACGCAGTATTTT	TRBD2	14	many	TRBJ2-3	TRBV7-3
CASNSGVTGELFF	TGTGCCAGTAACTCAGGGGTGACCGGGGAGCTGTTTTTT	-	13	few	TRBJ2-2	TRBV19
CASSLAFAPAETQYF	TGTGCCAGCAGCTTAGCGTTTGCTCCGGCAGAGACCCAGTACTTC	-	15	-	TRBJ2-5	TRBV7-9
CASSPPGGQGANTGELFF	TGTGCCAGCAGTCCCCCCGGGGGACAGGGGGCGAACACCGGGGAGCTGTTTTTT	TRBD1	18	many	TRBJ2-2	TRBV28
CASSQVTGADTQYF	TGTGCCAGCAGCCAAGTAACAGGGGCGGATACGCAGTATTTT	TRBD1	14	many	TRBJ2-3	TRBV3-1
CSARGSGRASYNEQFF	TGCAGTGCTAGAGGGAGCGGGAGGGCCTCCTACAATGAGCAGTTCTTC	TRBD2	16	-	TRBJ2-1	TRBV20-1
CAISESVTEAFF	TGTGCCATCAGTGAATCTGTCACTGAAGCTTTCTTT	-	12	few	TRBJ1-1	TRBV10-3
CASSLPTGPPGNEQFF	TGTGCCAGCAGCTTGCCGACAGGTCCCCCGGGGAATGAGCAGTTCTTC	-	16	many	TRBJ2-1	TRBV7-9
CASSVQGPVLTF	TGTGCCAGCAGTGTACAGGGACCCGTCCTGACTTTC	-	12	many	TRBJ2-6	TRBV28
CANSLRGGGNTIYF	TGTGCCAACAGTCTTCGGGGGGGCGGAAACACCATATATTTT	-	14	many	TRBJ1-3	TRBV27
CASSSPRDFLPYEQYF	TGTGCCAGCAGTTCCCCCCGGGACTTCCTCCCCTACGAGCAGTACTTC	-	16	many	TRBJ2-7	TRBV28
CASRRTGAHNEQFF	TGTGCCAGCAGGAGGACAGGAGCGCACAATGAGCAGTTCTTC	TRBD1	14	many	TRBJ2-1	TRBV28
CSARGTGLYNSPLHF	TGCAGTGCTAGGGGGACAGGGCTCTATAATTCACCCCTCCACTTT	TRBD1	15	-	TRBJ1-6	TRBV20-1
CASSPPVWINTEAFF	TGTGCCAGCTCACCACCGGTCTGGATAAACACTGAAGCTTTCTTT	-	15	once	TRBJ1-1	TRBV18
CASWTGVNNEQFF	TGTGCCAGTTGGACAGGGGTTAACAATGAGCAGTTCTTC	TRBD1	13	few	TRBJ2-1	TRBV19
CASSPRLETTGNEKLFF	TGTGCCAGCAGCCCTCGACTTGAAACGACGGGAAATGAAAAACTGTTTTTT	-	17	-	TRBJ1-4	TRBV7-6
CASSLYNRNTEAFF	TGTGCCAGCAGCTTGTACAATAGGAACACTGAAGCTTTCTTT	-	14	many	TRBJ1-1	TRBV5-8
CASSEGTSGNYEQYF	TGCGCCAGCAGCGAAGGGACTAGCGGCAACTACGAGCAGTACTTC	TRBD2	15	-	TRBJ2-7	TRBV5-1
CASSPDRGFDYGYTF	TGTGCCAGCAGCCCCGACAGGGGCTTTGACTATGGCTACACCTTC	TRBD1	15	-	TRBJ1-2	TRBV7-9
CASSSGLDTQYF	TGTGCCAGCAGCTCTGGTTTGGATACGCAGTATTTT	-	12	many	TRBJ2-3	TRBV18
CASSLLEETQYF	TGTGCCAGCAGTTTACTGGAAGAGACCCAGTACTTC	-	12	many	TRBJ2-5	TRBV28
CASMMWTPGSYNEQFF	TGTGCCAGTATGATGTGGACCCCTGGCTCCTACAATGAGCAGTTCTTC	-	16	few	TRBJ2-1	TRBV19
CASSKEIARRAYNEQFF	TGTGCCAGCAGTAAAGAAATAGCGCGTAGAGCTTACAATGAGCAGTTCTTC	-	17	many	TRBJ2-1	TRBV2